Included here is one T cell receptor (beta chain) sequence, with context. V gave up 3 bases and J gave up 9 bases, with 16 bases separating them. This CDR3 is built from 14 residues. The germline gives CDR1 LNHDA, CDR2 SQIVND (reference sequence). Original handling: By means of reference gene primer amplification, nucleated cell counts were estimated. The method was immunoSEQ multiplex PCR; TCRdb's version includes in-frame clones alone and lacks a portion of them. The V and J calls and clone size were taken over from that table, and D and trimming were inferred from the DNA. The sample includes 200,000 to 300,000 clones, around nine tenths of them seen just once. The data belong to a study of blood T cell repertoires in COVID-19. Looking at the study overall: Samples came from the United States, Italy and Spain, spanning acute and convalescent COVID-19. The cDNA or gDNA used as material had been derived from T cells, B-cell-depleted T cells, or PBMCs.

What was sequenced was peripheral blood. This TCR derives from a man aged 40-55 years who had recovered from COVID-19. The chain employs TRBV19 and TRBJ2-3; a weak D match, TRBD1 (6 bases). The CDR3 DNA sequence: TGTGCCAGTAGTATTGGTAGGGGGAGTGTAACGCAGTATTTT. It specifies CASSIGRGSVTQYF.